A single sample gave rise to the 14 T cell receptor beta chains below, sequenced in a study of T cells in Graves' hyperthyroidism and ophthalmopathy (dated by TCRdb to 2018 to 2020). Library construction relied on multiplex PCR. For sequencing, an Illumina HiSeq 2000 was employed. TCR beta CDR3 regions were amplified from RNA transcripts. The first round of RT-PCR for the TCR CDR3 was performed with the HTBI primer set and the Qiagen OneStep RT-PCR kit. The raw public reads went through TCRdb reprocessing: fastp at Q25, MiXCR clone calling, in-frame beta chains kept. Under each unique CDR3 protein, matching rows form one entry showing the most common genes and DNA. Across this sample there are about 640,000 distinct CDR3 sequences, with about 14% seen only once. In total, the top ten clones hold 9.5% to 15% of the sample. Sample: blood. These receptors were taken from a woman in her forties or fifties with Graves' ophthalmopathy.

This clonotype was seen many times. J is TRBJ2-7 and V is TRBV6-1; D ambiguous. The CDR3 covers 14 residues. V shed 0 bases and J shed 5 bases, with 11 bases lying between them. Looked up from germline, CDR1 is MNHNS and CDR2 is SASEGT. CDR3 loop: CASSEALGGNEQYF. The CDR3 nucleotides read TGTGCCAGCAGTGAAGCGCTTGGTGGCAACGAGCAGTACTTC.

This clonotype was seen repeatedly, ten times or more. This chain joins TRBV20-1 and TRBJ2-7, with D tentatively TRBD1 or TRBD2 (7 bases each). The CDR3 loop spans 17 amino acids. Trimming took off 0 bases at V and 2 bases at J, with 20 bases between the two ends. Germline CDR1 DFQATT, CDR2 SNEGSKA (reference sequence). The CDR3, as DNA: TGCAGTGCTAGAGATCAACGGGGGGACAGTCGCACCTACGAGCAGTACTTC. Residues: CSARDQRGDSRTYEQYF.

V usage is TRBV5-6 and J usage is TRBJ1-2, with 9 bases lining up with TRBD1. The CDR3 runs to 16 residues. From germline, CDR1 is SGHDT and CDR2 YYEEEE. The V gene end was trimmed by 4 bases and the J gene end by 4 bases; junction bases not matched to a gene: 11. The CDR3 is CASSTGQGASGYGYTF. As DNA, the CDR3 is TGTGCCAGCAGCACGGGACAGGGTGCTTCGGGCTATGGCTACACCTTC.

This clonotype was seen at least ten times. The rearrangement joins TRBV20-1 to TRBJ2-1, with 12 bases fitting TRBD2. CDR3 length equals 14 residues. Germline loops: CDR1 DFQATT, CDR2 SNEGSKA (reference sequence). Unmatched junction bases numbered 4, after V lost 6 bases and J lost 4 bases. The CDR3: CSAPGTSGYNEQFF. CDR3 in DNA: TGCAGTGCGCCTGGGACTAGCGGGTACAATGAGCAGTTCTTC.

This clonotype came up many times. V gene TRBV2 combines with J gene TRBJ2-3; the D is unclear. The length of the CDR3 is 16 residues. Per germline, CDR1 SNHLY and CDR2 FYNNEI. Trimming shortened V by 2 bases and J by 2 bases, and 14 bases separated the two germline ends. In nucleotides, the CDR3 is TGTGCCAGCAGTGAACCGGGTGTCAGGACCACAGATACGCAGTATTTT. Translating it yields CASSEPGVRTTDTQYF.

This clonotype was counted between two and nine times. J is TRBJ2-1 and V is TRBV7-9; tentatively, D is TRBD2 (5 bases). V dropped 4 bases and J dropped 3 bases, with 10 bases sitting between them. From germline, CDR1 is SEHNR and CDR2 FQNEAQ (reference sequence). The CDR3 runs to 14 residues. DNA of the CDR3: TGTGCCAGCAGCTCCTCGGGGTTCTACAATGAGCAGTTCTTC. Translated: CASSSSGFYNEQFF.

This clonotype has a count of ten or more. The chain carries TRBV5-5 and TRBJ1-5; TRBD1 is a possible D gene (6 bases). The germline V gene has CDR1 SGHKS and CDR2 YYEKEE (reference sequence). Trimming pared 0 bases from V and 11 bases from J, leaving 9 bases between. There are 12 residues in the CDR3. CDR3 nucleotides: TGTGCCAGCAGCTTGGAGGGGGAAGCCCAGCATTTT. Its protein product is CASSLEGEAQHF.

This clonotype showed up many times. J is TRBJ2-2 and V is TRBV18; D gene uncertain. Germline CDR1 and CDR2: KGHSH and LQKENI. The CDR3 has 15 residues. V was clipped by 2 bases and J by 7 bases, with 14 bases between them. The CDR3 nucleotides are TGTGCCAGCTCACCATTCAAAGGGAAGGTCGGGGAGCTGTTTTTT. Translation gives CASSPFKGKVGELFF.

This clonotype showed up many times. The rearrangement joins TRBV30 to TRBJ1-1; D gene ambiguous. Trimming took 3 bases from V and 2 from J, leaving 13 bases between them. Germline CDR1 GTSNPN, CDR2 SVGIG (reference sequence). This CDR3 is 14 amino acids long. CDR3 nucleotides: TGTGCCTGGAGAGGTGACCAAGGAAACACTGAAGCTTTCTTT. It is translated as CAWRGDQGNTEAFF.

The chain combines TRBV14 with TRBJ2-7; 11 positions match TRBD1. After removal of 2 bases from V and 3 bases from J, the junction contained 3 bases not matched to a gene. CDR1 and CDR2 (germline): SGHDN, FVKESK. There are 15 residues in the CDR3. The CDR3 is CASSQPGQGVYEQYF. The CDR3 DNA sequence: TGTGCCAGCAGCCAACCGGGACAGGGGGTCTACGAGCAGTACTTC.

This clonotype was counted a few times. The genes are TRBV3-1 and TRBJ2-3, with 7 bases matching TRBD2. The CDR3 has 14 amino acids. V trimming: 4 bases; J trimming: 2 bases; junction bases outside the gene matches: 3. Per the germline V gene, CDR1 is LGHDT and CDR2 is YNNKEL (reference sequence). The DNA of the CDR3 is TGTGCCAGCAGCCGAGCGGGATTCACAGATACGCAGTATTTT. The encoded protein is CASSRAGFTDTQYF.

This clonotype was counted many times. The rearrangement joins TRBV5-5 to TRBJ1-5; 7 bases fit TRBD1. The CDR3 consists of 18 residues. Germline lookup yields CDR1 SGHKS and CDR2 YYEKEE (reference sequence). After removal of 0 bases from V and 3 bases from J, the junction contained 12 bases not matched to a gene. As DNA, the CDR3 is TGTGCCAGCAGCTTGGTCTACCGGGACAGAGTGTCCAATCAGCCCCAGCATTTT. Translating gives CASSLVYRDRVSNQPQHF.

This clonotype was detected ten times or more. This chain joins TRBV4-1 and TRBJ2-5; 13 bases agree with TRBD2. CDR3 length equals 15 residues. Per germline, CDR1 MGHRA and CDR2 YSYEKL. V lost 1 base and J lost 4; bases outside the gene matches: 0. DNA for the CDR3: TGCGCCAGCAGCCAAGGACTAGCGGGGGGAGAGACCCAGTACTTC. Translating it yields CASSQGLAGGETQYF.

Details on this clonotype: A much larger clone lies a single base off, so this may be a read error. The chain carries TRBV7-8 and TRBJ2-1; D remains unclear. The CDR3 totals 13 residues. Germline loops: CDR1 SGHVS, CDR2 FQNEAQ. The CDR3 DNA reads as TGTGCCAGCAGCTTAGGGAGAACCAATGAGCAGTCCTTC. The encoded protein is CASSLGRTNEQSF. Combining the CDR3 with reference TRBV7-8 and TRBJ2-1 gives the whole variable domain GAGVSQSPRYKVAKRGQDVALRCDPISGHVSLFWYQQALGQGPEFLTYFQNEAQLDKSGLPSDRFFAERPEGSVSTLKIQRTQQEDSAVYLCASSLGRTNEQSFGPGTRLTVL.